This section outlines one T cell receptor beta chain sequence together with its context. Generated by immunoSEQ multiplex PCR, the TCRdb table keeps only in-frame clones and is missing some. Here the sample spans some 240,000 clones, over 80% being singletons. This specimen comes from a study of blood T cell repertoires in COVID-19. Study at large: COVID-19 samples, acute and convalescent, were from the United States, Italy and Spain.

The CDR3 consists of 15 residues. Germline CDR1 reads SNHLY; CDR2 reads FYNNEI. V shed 2 bases and J 6 bases; nucleotides not matched to a gene: 4. Sequenced sample: peripheral blood. The chain is built from TRBV2 and TRBJ1-6; TRBD1 aligns across 7 bases. This receptor was identified in a woman aged 40 to 55 who had recovered from COVID-19. The CDR3 sequence is CASSEQGGGNSPLHF. CDR3 in DNA: TGTGCCAGCAGTGAACAGGGGGGAGGTAATTCACCCCTCCACTTT.